The clone carrying this TCR beta chain has only a few counts. This sample is drawn from a study of blood T cells in healthy people across ages. CDR1 MNHNS and CDR2 SASEGT come from the germline V gene. The CDR3 has 13 residues. The J segment lost 7 bases and the V segment lost 10 bases, leaving 10 bases of the junction unmatched. For the second PCR, which ran for roughly 6 to 12 cycles, a sample-barcoded 5' primer and a J-beta primer mix were used. TCRdb re-derived calls from the 5' RACE reads in MiXCR, one entry per CDR3 protein. In the table there are just under 550,000 distinct CDR3 sequences, under 30% of which are singletons. The same specimen was also included in a second study, on T cells of mothers and their children.

The sequence was obtained from a boy aged 5-17 years in good health. The V call is TRBV6-1, the J call TRBJ2-4, with 7 bases aligning to TRBD1. The specimen sequenced was blood. CDR3 protein: CATLGQAYNIQYF. The CDR3 coding sequence is TGTGCCACCCTAGGACAGGCTTACAACATTCAGTACTTC.